The 11 T cell receptor beta chains in this list originate from one sample, sequenced in a study of T cells in Graves' hyperthyroidism and ophthalmopathy (dated by TCRdb to between 2018 and 2021). Libraries were constructed by multiplex PCR. The instrument was an Illumina HiSeq 2000. The TCR beta CDR3 regions were amplified from RNA transcripts. For the first round of RT-PCR on the TCR CDR3, the HTBI primer set was used together with the Qiagen OneStep RT-PCR kit. TCRdb reanalyzed the raw reads on its own, using fastp at Q25 for trimming and MiXCR for clone calling, and kept in-frame beta chains. When rows share a CDR3 protein, they turn into one entry using the most common DNA and genes. For this sample there are roughly 500,000 distinct CDR3 sequences; about 45% appear just once. 44% of the sample lies in the top ten. Material for sequencing was peripheral blood or thyroid tissue (not recorded which). All receptors derive from an adult woman with Graves' disease, either hyperthyroidism or ophthalmopathy (not recorded which).

This clonotype occurred once. The rearrangement joins TRBV20-1 to TRBJ2-7; 8 bases align to TRBD2. Per the germline V gene, CDR1 is DFQATT and CDR2 is SNEGSKA (reference sequence). The CDR3 is made up of 11 amino acids. The CDR3: CRVSGDYEQYF. The CDR3, as DNA: TGCAGGGTTAGCGGGGACTACGAGCAGTACTTC.

This clonotype was observed a single time. In DNA, the CDR3 is TGTGCCAGCGCCGGGTTCGGTTCTGGCTACACCTTC. This codes for CASAGFGSGYTF. This sequence joins TRBV28 and TRBJ1-2; D remains unclear. In germline, CDR1 is MDHEN, CDR2 SYDVKM. V was clipped by 8 bases and J by 7 bases, with 14 bases between them. This CDR3 has 12 amino acids.

The chain carries TRBV29-1 and TRBJ1-6, with 7 positions matching TRBD1. The CDR3 is made up of 12 amino acids. With 8 bases clipped from V and 8 bases from J, the junction kept 6 bases outside the gene matches. Germline-derived CDR1 and CDR2 are SQVTM and ANQGSEA. CDR3 in DNA: TGCAGCCAGGGGGGGGATGATTCACCCCTCCACTTT. Translating it yields CSQGGDDSPLHF.

This clonotype came up once. The V call is TRBV10-3, the J call TRBJ2-7; 8 bases are a match to TRBD1. Germline CDR1 is ENHRY and CDR2 is SYGVKD. V shed 6 bases, J shed 0 bases, and the junction held 4 bases outside the gene matches. This CDR3 contains 14 residues. In nucleotides, the CDR3 is TGTGCCATCAGACCCGGGACAGGCTCCTACGAGCAGTACTTC. Translation gives CAIRPGTGSYEQYF.

The V and J genes are TRBV10-2 and TRBJ2-5, with 14 bases aligning to TRBD2. This CDR3 has 16 amino acids. Germline V gives CDR1 WSHSY, CDR2 SAAADI. Trimming at V came to 4 bases and at J to 1 base, leaving 2 bases not matched to a gene. Here the CDR3 DNA reads TGCGCCAGCAGTGGGGGACTAGCGGGGGTCCAAGAGACCCAGTACTTC. It is translated as CASSGGLAGVQETQYF.

This sequence joins TRBV5-6 and TRBJ2-5; 13 bases match TRBD2. V gave up 0 bases and J gave up 5 bases; unmatched junction bases: 4. This CDR3 is 16 amino acids long. The V gene's germline CDR1 is SGHDT and CDR2 YYEEEE. The CDR3 DNA sequence: TGTGCCAGCAGCTTGGGGACTAGCGGGAGAGTCGAGACCCAGTACTTC. This translates into CASSLGTSGRVETQYF.

This clonotype appeared a few times. The chain recombines TRBV29-1 with TRBJ1-2; TRBD1 might be the D (6 bases). V dropped 6 bases and J dropped 5 bases, with 10 bases sitting between them. The germline CDR1 and CDR2 sequences are SQVTM and ANQGSEA. The CDR3 loop spans 11 amino acids. The CDR3 nucleotides are TGCAGCGTGACAGGTGGATATGGCTACACCTTC. Its protein is CSVTGGYGYTF.

Ten or more counts support this clonotype. The chain carries TRBV11-2 and TRBJ1-3; TRBD1 might be the D (5 bases). The length of the CDR3 is 18 residues. Germline CDR1 and CDR2: SGHAT and FQNNGV. The V end lost 5 bases, the J end lost 0 bases, and 20 bases lay between the germline ends. In nucleotides, the CDR3 is TGTGCCAGCAGCCTTAGAATGCAGGGCACTTTCTCTGGAAACACCATATATTTT. Translated: CASSLRMQGTFSGNTIYF.

The chain joins TRBV6-5 to TRBJ2-5; 10 nucleotides line up with TRBD1. The V segment lost 8 bases and the J segment 5 bases; nucleotides outside the gene matches: 8. The CDR3 sequence is 14 residues long. Germline CDR1 reads MNHEY; CDR2 reads SVGAGI. The CDR3 bases are TGTGCCAGCGGCCGGGGACAGGGGAGGGAGACCCAGTACTTC. Translation: CASGRGQGRETQYF.

V and J are TRBV27 and TRBJ1-1; D is perhaps TRBD1 (5 bases). CDR3 length equals 15 residues. V was cut by 5 bases and J by 3 bases, with 16 bases left in between. Looked up from germline, CDR1 is MNHEY and CDR2 is SMNVEV (reference sequence). Here the CDR3 reads CASSPKGGGYTEAFF. The CDR3 region has the DNA TGTGCCAGCAGTCCCAAGGGCGGGGGTTACACTGAAGCTTTCTTT.

The chain links TRBV12-3 or TRBV12-4 to TRBJ1-1, with D tentatively TRBD1 (6 bases). The V end was cut by 3 bases, the J end by 5 bases, with 13 bases between. This CDR3 contains 14 residues. CDR3 sequence (DNA): TGTGCCAGCAGTTTCGGGGACACCAGGACTGAAGCTTTCTTT. Protein: CASSFGDTRTEAFF.